This T cell receptor beta chain was identified during a study of beta chain features in type 1 diabetes. With respect to this clone: What it recognizes is unknown.

The CDR3 is made up of 17 amino acids. With V trimmed by 1 base and J by 5 bases, 12 bases remained unmatched. Germline loops: CDR1 SGHVS, CDR2 FNYEAQ. General study findings and limits: All four CD4+ subsets of Type 1 diabetes patients contained TCRB CDR3s that were moderately but significantly shorter.

TCRB transcripts that were expressed got sequenced, as all of the isolated RNA had been reverse transcribed. Measured with immunoSEQ multiplex PCR; TCRdb has only the in-frame clones, and not every one. The data show 250,000 or so clones, about 14% seen once. The sample comprised naive CD4+ T cells from blood. The origin of this receptor is a young man with type 1 diabetes. The genes are TRBV7-6 and TRBJ2-3; TRBD2 aligns across 7 bases. The CDR3 loop is CASSLVEGSGNVDTQYF. The DNA of the CDR3 is TGTGCCAGCAGCTTAGTAGAAGGAAGCGGGAATGTAGATACGCAGTATTTT.